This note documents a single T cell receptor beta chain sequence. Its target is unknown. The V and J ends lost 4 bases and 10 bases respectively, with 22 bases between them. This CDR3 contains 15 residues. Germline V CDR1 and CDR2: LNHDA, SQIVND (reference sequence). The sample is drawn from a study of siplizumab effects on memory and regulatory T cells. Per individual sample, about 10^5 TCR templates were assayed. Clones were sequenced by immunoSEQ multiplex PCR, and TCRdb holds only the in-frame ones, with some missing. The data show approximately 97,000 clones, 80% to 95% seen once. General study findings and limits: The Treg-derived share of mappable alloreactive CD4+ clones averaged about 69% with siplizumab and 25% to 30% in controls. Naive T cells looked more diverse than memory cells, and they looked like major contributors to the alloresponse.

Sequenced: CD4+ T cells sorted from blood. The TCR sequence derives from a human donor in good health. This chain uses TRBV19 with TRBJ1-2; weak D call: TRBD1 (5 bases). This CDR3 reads CASSTFPGREGIYTF. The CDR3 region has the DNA TGTGCCAGTAGTACGTTCCCGGGACGGGAGGGAATCTACACCTTC.